This record concerns one TCR beta chain sequence. The CDR3 sequence is 14 residues long. V was trimmed by 1 base and J by 4 bases, leaving 11 bases between them. Germline V gene data show CDR1 as MGHRA and CDR2 as YSYEKL. This entry comes from a study of blood T cell repertoires in COVID-19. Study in general: The United States, Italy and Spain provided the acute and convalescent COVID-19 samples.

Under the authors' procedure: It was from reference gene primer amplification that nucleated cell counts were estimated. Assay used: immunoSEQ multiplex PCR; TCRdb lists only in-frame clones, some missing. Clone size and the V and J calls come from that table; the DNA yielded D and trimming. The repertoire holds about 140,000 clones, with 81% as singletons. The specimen sequenced was peripheral blood. This receptor was taken from a human donor in a cohort sampled during active COVID-19. The genes are TRBV4-1 and TRBJ2-7; D is possibly TRBD1 (5 bases). The CDR3 loop reads CASSQGSGWYEQYF. CDR3 bases: TGCGCCAGCAGCCAAGGTTCAGGGTGGTACGAGCAGTACTTC.